These T cell receptor beta chains were read from a single sample in a study of T cell responses to AZD1222 COVID-19 vaccine. This table comes from immunoSEQ multiplex PCR, and its TCRdb copy is limited to in-frame clones, with some not included. The data show 85,000 to 130,000 clones, roughly 91% seen once. The sequences come from peripheral blood, collected 28 days after the second AZD1222 dose. These receptors all come from an adult who received the AZD1222 COVID-19 vaccine. Both conserved end residues are part of each CDR3. The D gene is left open where the match is weak. Only some rows state a clone size, as once, few, many or a class for expanded clones.

j_gene | d_gene | v_gene | abundance | CDR3nt | CDR3aa
TRBJ1-2 | TRBD1 | TRBV5-4 | NA | TGTGCCAGCAGCTGGGGGGAGGGGGCCTATGGCTACACCTTC | CASSWGEGAYGYTF
TRBJ2-1 | TRBD1 | TRBV11-3 | once | TGTGCCAGCAGCTTAGGACAGGGGAAGCAGTTCTTC | CASSLGQGKQFF
TRBJ2-4 | NA | TRBV14 | NA | TGTGCCAGCAGCGAGGGGGCCAAAAACATTCAGTACTTC | CASSEGAKNIQYF
TRBJ1-3 | NA | TRBV3-1/TRBV3-2 | NA | TGTGCCAGCAGCCAAGGACGATCCTCAAACACCATATATTTT | CASSQGRSSNTIYF
TRBJ1-2 | NA | TRBV5-6 | NA | TGTGCCAGCAGCGATGGGACGGACTATGGCTACACCTTC | CASSDGTDYGYTF
TRBJ2-7 | TRBD1 | TRBV16 | NA | TGTGCCAGCAGCCCACGGACAGGGACCGGGGTCGAGCAGTACTTC | CASSPRTGTGVEQYF
TRBJ1-1 | NA | TRBV11-2 | NA | TGTGCCAGCAGCCGAAGTAGGGCCAACACTGAAGCTTTCTTT | CASSRSRANTEAFF
TRBJ2-6 | TRBD1 | TRBV19 | NA | TGTGCCAGTAGTAGCTCCGGACAGGGGGCTGGGGCCAACGTCCTGACTTTC | CASSSSGQGAGANVLTF
TRBJ2-7 | TRBD2 | TRBV7-2 | NA | TGTGCCAGCAGCTTACTAGCGGACTACGAGCAGTACTTC | CASSLLADYEQYF
TRBJ2-7 | TRBD1 | TRBV7-9 | NA | TGTGCCAGCAGCTTAGGTCCAGGGGGTAACGAGCAGTACTTC | CASSLGPGGNEQYF
TRBJ2-2 | NA | TRBV11-2 | NA | TGTGCCAGCAGCTTAATGGGCAGGGGAAGGACCGGGGAGCTGTTTTTT | CASSLMGRGRTGELFF
TRBJ1-5 | NA | TRBV19 | NA | TGTGCCAGTAAACAGGATTCGACTTATAGCAATCAGCCCCAGCATTTT | CASKQDSTYSNQPQHF
TRBJ1-5 | NA | TRBV7-9 | NA | TGTGCCAGCAGCCTAACTCGTGGGCAGGGTAGGGATCAGCCCCAGCATTTT | CASSLTRGQGRDQPQHF
TRBJ1-5 | TRBD1 | TRBV6-6 | NA | TGTGCCAGCAGTGGTCAGGGGGCGAATCAGCCCCAGCATTTT | CASSGQGANQPQHF
TRBJ1-4 | NA | TRBV7-9 | NA | TGTGCCAGCGGGCCCCGGGAAACTAGTGAAAAACTGTTTTTT | CASGPRETSEKLFF
TRBJ2-4 | NA | TRBV2 | NA | TGTGCCAGCAGTGAATTGTCTAGGGGCATTCAGTACTTC | CASSELSRGIQYF
TRBJ1-6 | NA | TRBV19 | NA | TGTGCCAGTAGTATTGTCTCGCGGGGAAATTCACCCCTCCACTTT | CASSIVSRGNSPLHF
TRBJ2-2 | TRBD1 | TRBV11-2 | NA | TGTGCCAGCAGCCTCCGGACAGGTCCAGGCGGGGAGCTGTTTTTT | CASSLRTGPGGELFF
TRBJ1-1 | TRBD1 | TRBV19 | NA | TGTGCCAGTAGCCGGACAGGGGTTGGGACTGAAGCTTTCTTT | CASSRTGVGTEAFF
TRBJ2-3 | TRBD2 | TRBV10-2 | NA | TGCGCCAGCGCGGAAGGGGGACTAGCTACGCAGTATTTT | CASAEGGLATQYF
TRBJ1-2 | NA | TRBV12-3/TRBV12-4 | NA | TGTGCCAGCACCTTGACTGTAAGCTATGGCTACACCTTC | CASTLTVSYGYTF
TRBJ1-3 | NA | TRBV29-1 | NA | TGCAGCGTTGAAGATCGCCTAAGGGGAGGTGGAAACACCATATATTTT | CSVEDRLRGGGNTIYF
TRBJ1-2 | TRBD1 | TRBV5-4 | NA | TGTGCCAGCAGCTTGGCCCTGGGACAGGGGGATGGCTACACCTTC | CASSLALGQGDGYTF
TRBJ2-7 | NA | TRBV30 | once | TGTGCCTGGAGTGTAGGGGAGCAGCAGTACTTC | CAWSVGEQQYF
TRBJ2-5 | NA | TRBV7-2 | NA | TGTGCCAGCAGTCCGGGGTGGGGGGCGCCCCCACAGACCCAGTACTTC | CASSPGWGAPPQTQYF
TRBJ2-3 | NA | TRBV28 | once | TGTGCCAGCAGTTTGAGGGATACGCAGTATTTT | CASSLRDTQYF
TRBJ1-2 | NA | TRBV6-4 | NA | TGTGCCAGCAGTGACTCGGGCAGCTCTAACTATGGCTACACCTTC | CASSDSGSSNYGYTF
TRBJ1-5 | TRBD1 | TRBV2 | NA | TGTGCCAGCAAATTTCAGGGGGCATCGGATCAGCCCCAGCATTTT | CASKFQGASDQPQHF
TRBJ1-2 | TRBD1 | TRBV2 | NA | TGTGCCAGCAGAGGAACTCAGGGGGCAGGTGGCTACACCTTC | CASRGTQGAGGYTF
TRBJ2-3 | TRBD2 | TRBV19 | NA | TGTGCCACCACCCCCGGACTAGCGGGGGACCAAAGCACAGATACGCAGTATTTT | CATTPGLAGDQSTDTQYF
TRBJ2-1 | TRBD2 | TRBV6-1 | NA | TGTGCCAGCAGTGCGCGGTCTGGACTAGCGGGGGGCTCCTACAATGAGCAGTTCTTC | CASSARSGLAGGSYNEQFF
TRBJ1-2 | NA | TRBV4-3 | NA | TGCGCCAGCAGCCAAGATAGCACATCAGATGGCTACACCTTC | CASSQDSTSDGYTF
TRBJ2-7 | TRBD1 | TRBV29-1 | NA | TGCAGCGTTGCCCCGGACAGGGATTACGAGCAGTACTTC | CSVAPDRDYEQYF
TRBJ2-3 | TRBD2 | TRBV2 | NA | TGTGCCAGTCAGAGAACTAGCGGGGGGCGGCGCCATGGGAGCACAGATACGCAGTATTTT | CASQRTSGGRRHGSTDTQYF
TRBJ1-1 | NA | TRBV29-1 | NA | TGCAGCGTTTTTTCTGCCGCCAGAAAGAACACTGAAGCTTTCTTT | CSVFSAARKNTEAFF
TRBJ2-7 | TRBD2 | TRBV7-8 | NA | TGTGCCAGCAGCTTAGCGCTTGTCGGCGGGGGCTACGAGCAGTACTTC | CASSLALVGGGYEQYF
TRBJ1-2 | NA | TRBV18 | NA | TGTGCCAGCTCCGGGGGAACTAACTATGGCTACACCTTC | CASSGGTNYGYTF
TRBJ1-2 | NA | TRBV7-9 | NA | TGTGCCAGCAGCTTGTCAGGGGAGGGGTATGGCTACACCTTC | CASSLSGEGYGYTF
TRBJ1-2 | NA | TRBV5-4 | NA | TGTGCCAGCAGCTTGGGACAGAAGTATGGCTACACCTTC | CASSLGQKYGYTF
TRBJ1-1 | NA | TRBV6-5 | NA | TGTGCCAGCGCGGTGGATCGGAACACTGAAGCTTTCTTT | CASAVDRNTEAFF
TRBJ2-1 | TRBD2 | TRBV7-9 | NA | TGTGCCAGCAGTCCCCCCGGGGTAGCGGGGGTAGGTGAGCAGTTCTTC | CASSPPGVAGVGEQFF
TRBJ1-1 | NA | TRBV5-1 | NA | TGCGCCAGCAGCTTGCTCTCAGGGAACACTGAAGCTTTCTTT | CASSLLSGNTEAFF
TRBJ1-1 | NA | TRBV18 | NA | TGTGCCAGCTCACCACCGTCCTTGAACACTGAAGCTTTCTTT | CASSPPSLNTEAFF
TRBJ1-1 | NA | TRBV27 | once | TGTGCCACCGCGGACGCCACTGAAGCTTTCTTT | CATADATEAFF
TRBJ2-1 | NA | TRBV6-5 | NA | TGTGCCAGCAACACCGGACAGAGCAATGAGCAGTTCTTC | CASNTGQSNEQFF
TRBJ2-1 | TRBD1 | TRBV10-3 | NA | TGTGCCATCAGTGAGCCGACAGGGCTCAGCTCCTACAATGAGCAGTTCTTC | CAISEPTGLSSYNEQFF
TRBJ1-4 | NA | TRBV9 | NA | TGTGCCAGCAGCCCCCGGGACAACAGGCATGAAAAACTGTTTTTT | CASSPRDNRHEKLFF